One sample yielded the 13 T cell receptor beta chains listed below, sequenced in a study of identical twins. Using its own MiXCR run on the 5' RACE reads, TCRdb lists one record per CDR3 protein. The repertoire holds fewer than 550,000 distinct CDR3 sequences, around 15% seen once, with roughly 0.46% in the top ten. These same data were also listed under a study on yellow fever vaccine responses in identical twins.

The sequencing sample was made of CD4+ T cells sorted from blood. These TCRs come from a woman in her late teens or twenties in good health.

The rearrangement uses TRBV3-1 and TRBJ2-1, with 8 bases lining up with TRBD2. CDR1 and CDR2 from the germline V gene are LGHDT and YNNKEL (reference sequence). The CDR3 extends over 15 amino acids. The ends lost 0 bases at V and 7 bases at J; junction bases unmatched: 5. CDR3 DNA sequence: TGTGCCAGCAGCCAAGATTGGTCTAGCGGGAATGAGCAGTTCTTC. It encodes CASSQDWSSGNEQFF.

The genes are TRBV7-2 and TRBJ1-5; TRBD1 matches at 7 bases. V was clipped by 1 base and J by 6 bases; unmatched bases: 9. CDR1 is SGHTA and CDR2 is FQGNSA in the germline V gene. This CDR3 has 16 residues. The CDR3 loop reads CASSLGGTEVGQPQHF. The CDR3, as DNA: TGTGCCAGCAGCTTAGGTGGGACAGAGGTTGGTCAGCCCCAGCATTTT.

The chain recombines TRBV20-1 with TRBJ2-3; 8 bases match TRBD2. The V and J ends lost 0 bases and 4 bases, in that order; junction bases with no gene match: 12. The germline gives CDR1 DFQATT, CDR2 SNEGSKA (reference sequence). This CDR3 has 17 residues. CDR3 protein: CSARDPKRGPFSDTQYF. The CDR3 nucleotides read TGCAGTGCTAGAGATCCAAAGCGGGGGCCTTTTTCAGATACGCAGTATTTT.

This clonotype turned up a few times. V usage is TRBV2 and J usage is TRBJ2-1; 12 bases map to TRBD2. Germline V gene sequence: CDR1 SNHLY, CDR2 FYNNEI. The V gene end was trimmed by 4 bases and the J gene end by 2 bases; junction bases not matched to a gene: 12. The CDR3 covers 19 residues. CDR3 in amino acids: CASSGMPSGRALAYNEQFF. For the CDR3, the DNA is TGTGCCAGCAGTGGAATGCCTAGCGGGAGGGCCCTCGCCTACAATGAGCAGTTCTTC. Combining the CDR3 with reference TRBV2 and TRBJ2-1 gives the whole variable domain EPEVTQTPSHQVTQMGQEVILRCVPISNHLYFYWYRQILGQKVEFLVSFYNNEISEKSEIFDDQFSVERPDGSNFTLKIRSTKLEDSAMYFCASSGMPSGRALAYNEQFFGPGTRLTVL.

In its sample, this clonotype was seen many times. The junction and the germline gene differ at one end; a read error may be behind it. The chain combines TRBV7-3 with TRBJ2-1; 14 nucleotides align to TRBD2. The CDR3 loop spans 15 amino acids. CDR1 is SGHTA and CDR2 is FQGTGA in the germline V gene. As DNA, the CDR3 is TGCGCCAGCAGCTCGGGACTAGCGGGAGTGAATGAGCAGTTCTTC. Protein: CASSSGLAGVNEQFF. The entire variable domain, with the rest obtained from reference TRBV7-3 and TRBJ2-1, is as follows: GAGVSQTPSNKVTEKGKYVELRCDPISGHTALYWYRQSLGQGPEFLIYFQGTGAADDSGLPNDRFFAVRPEGSVSTLKIQRTERGDSAVYLCASSSGLAGVNEQFFGPGTRLTVL.

The CDR3 nucleotides are TGTGCCAGCTCACCGGCGGGGCCTCCCTACTATGGCTACACCTTC. This gives the protein CASSPAGPPYYGYTF. V gene TRBV18 combines with J gene TRBJ1-2; D possibly corresponds to TRBD1 (5 bases). The V gene lost 3 bases and the J gene lost 3 bases, with 14 bases spanning the gap. Germline CDR1 and CDR2: KGHSH and LQKENI. The CDR3 has 15 amino acids.

The CDR3 sequence: CATSDSPGADTQYF. The CDR3 nucleotides are TGTGCCACCAGTGACTCACCGGGAGCAGATACGCAGTATTTT. This chain joins TRBV24-1 and TRBJ2-3, with D possibly TRBD2 on 6 matching bases. This CDR3 is built from 14 residues. The germline V gene has CDR1 KGHDR and CDR2 SFDVKD. V lost 4 bases and J 4 bases, leaving 11 bases between the germline ends.

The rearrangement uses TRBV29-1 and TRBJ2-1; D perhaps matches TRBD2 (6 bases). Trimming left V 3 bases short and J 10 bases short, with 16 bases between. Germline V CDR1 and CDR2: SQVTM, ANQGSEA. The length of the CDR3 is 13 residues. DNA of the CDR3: TGCAGCGTTGACGCGGGACTGGAGAGGGAGCAGTTCTTC. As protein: CSVDAGLEREQFF.

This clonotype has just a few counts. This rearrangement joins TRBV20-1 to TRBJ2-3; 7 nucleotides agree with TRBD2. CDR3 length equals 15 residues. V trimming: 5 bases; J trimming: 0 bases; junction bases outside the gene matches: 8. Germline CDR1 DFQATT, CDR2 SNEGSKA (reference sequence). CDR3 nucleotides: TGCAGTGCTTGGGACTATCAGGCTAGCACAGATACGCAGTATTTT. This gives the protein CSAWDYQASTDTQYF.

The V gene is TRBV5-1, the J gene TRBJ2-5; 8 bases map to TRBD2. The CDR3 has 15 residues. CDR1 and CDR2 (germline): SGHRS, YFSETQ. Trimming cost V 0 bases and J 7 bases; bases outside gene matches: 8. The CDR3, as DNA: TGCGCCAGCAGCTTGGACACAGCGGGAGAGGTGACCCAGTACTTC. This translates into CASSLDTAGEVTQYF.

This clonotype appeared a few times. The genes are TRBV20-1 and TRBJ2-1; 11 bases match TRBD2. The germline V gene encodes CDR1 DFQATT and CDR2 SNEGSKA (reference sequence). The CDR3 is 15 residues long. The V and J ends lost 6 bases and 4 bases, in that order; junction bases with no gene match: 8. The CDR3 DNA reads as TGCAGTGCCCGAGATAGCGGGAGGGTGTACAATGAGCAGTTCTTC. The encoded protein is CSARDSGRVYNEQFF.

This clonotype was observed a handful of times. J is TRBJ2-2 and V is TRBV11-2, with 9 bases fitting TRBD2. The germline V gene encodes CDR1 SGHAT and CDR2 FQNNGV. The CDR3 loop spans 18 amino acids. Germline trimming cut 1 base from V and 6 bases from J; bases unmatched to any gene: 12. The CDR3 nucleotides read TGTGCCAGCAGCTTAGTACCTTTGAGGACTAGCGTGTCCGGGGAGCTGTTTTTT. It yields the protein CASSLVPLRTSVSGELFF.

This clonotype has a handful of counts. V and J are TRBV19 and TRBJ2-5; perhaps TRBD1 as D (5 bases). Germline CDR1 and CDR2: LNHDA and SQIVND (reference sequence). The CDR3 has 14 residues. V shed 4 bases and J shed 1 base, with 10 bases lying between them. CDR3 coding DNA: TGTGCCAGTAGTAAGGTACAGGCCCAAGAGACCCAGTACTTC. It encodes CASSKVQAQETQYF.